This is a list of T cell receptor beta chains from one sample in a study of T cell responses to AZD1222 COVID-19 vaccine. Generated by immunoSEQ multiplex PCR, the TCRdb table keeps only in-frame clones and is missing some. Of some 140,000 clones listed, around 90% are singletons. The sample here was peripheral blood, taken on day 0 of AZD1222 vaccination. The receptors here all came from an adult in good health. Each CDR3 is given with its conserved first and last residue. Fields, in order: clone size, V gene, D gene, J gene, CDR3 protein, CDR3 DNA. A D gene is named only where the DNA matches it firmly. Some rows have no size entry. The others give once, few or many, or a class for an expanded clone.

>NA|TRBV18|NA|TRBJ2-2
CASSPLLAKGTGELFF
TGTGCCAGCTCACCTCTATTGGCGAAGGGAACCGGGGAGCTGTTTTTT
>NA|TRBV25-1|NA|TRBJ2-5
CASSDPEDWGTQYF
TGTGCCAGCAGTGATCCGGAAGACTGGGGCACCCAGTACTTC
>once|TRBV20-1|NA|TRBJ2-7
CSALATEQYF
TGCAGTGCCCTAGCGACGGAGCAGTACTTC
>NA|TRBV6-1|TRBD1|TRBJ2-5
CASSEVIGQGAVTQYF
TGTGCCAGCAGTGAGGTTATCGGACAGGGGGCTGTGACCCAGTACTTC
>NA|TRBV15|TRBD1|TRBJ1-1
CATSTNRGGVRAFF
TGTGCCACCAGCACAAACAGGGGTGGTGTTAGGGCTTTCTTT
>NA|TRBV6-5|NA|TRBJ1-6
CASSQTTGPRLHF
TGTGCCAGCAGCCAGACGACAGGACCTAGACTCCACTTT
>NA|TRBV2|NA|TRBJ1-5
CASSSTNSNQPQHF
TGTGCCAGCAGTTCCACTAATAGCAATCAGCCCCAGCATTTT
>few|TRBV7-9|NA|TRBJ2-7
CASSLLSLGVGHEQYF
TGTGCCAGCAGCTTATTATCATTGGGGGTTGGGCACGAGCAGTACTTC
>NA|TRBV6-2/TRBV6-3|TRBD1|TRBJ2-7
CASSYPRDSTYEQYF
TGTGCCAGCAGTTACCCCCGGGACAGTACCTACGAGCAGTACTTC
>NA|TRBV6-2/TRBV6-3|TRBD2|TRBJ2-7
CASSYGGLAGAGEQYF
TGTGCCAGCAGTTACGGGGGACTAGCGGGGGCCGGCGAGCAGTACTTC
>NA|TRBV5-1|NA|TRBJ2-3
CASSEPPGANTDTQYF
TGCGCCAGCAGCGAACCCCCGGGCGCAAACACAGATACGCAGTATTTT
>NA|TRBV2|NA|TRBJ2-5
CASSSSSVQETQYF
TGTGCCAGCAGTTCAAGTTCCGTACAAGAGACCCAGTACTTC
>NA|TRBV7-2|NA|TRBJ1-5
CASSLADNQPQHF
TGTGCCAGCAGCTTAGCAGACAATCAGCCCCAGCATTTT
>NA|TRBV10-3|TRBD1|TRBJ1-1
CAISADRKNTEAFF
TGTGCCATCAGTGCGGACAGGAAGAACACTGAAGCTTTCTTT
>NA|TRBV21-1|NA|TRBJ2-7
CASSKDGQDYEQYF
TGTGCCAGCAGCAAAGACGGACAGGACTACGAGCAGTACTTC
>NA|TRBV5-4|NA|TRBJ2-2
CASSHRDKIGELFF
TGTGCCAGCAGCCACCGGGACAAGATCGGGGAGCTGTTTTTT
>NA|TRBV5-1|NA|TRBJ1-2
CASNPQGEGHYGYTF
TGCGCCAGCAACCCGCAGGGAGAGGGCCACTATGGCTACACCTTC
>NA|TRBV5-1|NA|TRBJ1-6
CASSPGDLNSPLHF
TGCGCCAGCAGCCCAGGGGACCTAAATTCACCCCTCCACTTT
>NA|TRBV9|NA|TRBJ1-2
CASSVEINYGYTF
TGTGCCAGCAGCGTAGAAATTAACTATGGCTACACCTTC
>NA|TRBV4-1|NA|TRBJ2-7
CASSQGWGAGYEQYF
TGCGCCAGCAGCCAAGGATGGGGGGCCGGGTACGAGCAGTACTTC
>NA|TRBV7-2|TRBD2|TRBJ2-3
CASSRYSTSGGSADTQYF
TGTGCCAGCAGCCGGTACAGTACTAGCGGGGGGTCTGCAGATACGCAGTATTTT
>NA|TRBV9|TRBD2|TRBJ2-4
CASSVAPSGEEVQYF
TGTGCCAGCAGCGTAGCCCCTAGCGGGGAAGAGGTTCAGTACTTC
>NA|TRBV11-2|NA|TRBJ1-1
CASSLGEATEAFF
TGTGCCAGCAGCTTAGGGGAGGCCACTGAAGCTTTCTTT
>NA|TRBV11-2|NA|TRBJ1-6
CASSPDTNSPLHF
TGTGCCAGCAGCCCTGATACGAATTCACCCCTCCACTTT
>NA|TRBV4-3|NA|TRBJ1-4
CASSQEGVAKLFF
TGCGCCAGCAGCCAAGAGGGGGTGGCAAAACTGTTTTTT
>once|TRBV10-3|NA|TRBJ1-1
CAISDLDRLNTEAFF
TGTGCCATCAGTGACCTCGACAGACTGAACACTGAAGCTTTCTTT
>NA|TRBV5-4|NA|TRBJ1-6
CASSLAGQNGSPLHF
TGTGCCAGCAGCTTGGCCGGACAGAATGGGTCACCCCTCCACTTT
>NA|TRBV7-9|NA|TRBJ2-1
CASSYTGGEQFF
TGTGCCAGCAGCTACACAGGTGGTGAGCAGTTCTTC
>NA|TRBV6-5|NA|TRBJ2-5
CASSSGQMGLETQYF
TGTGCCAGCAGCTCCGGACAAATGGGCTTGGAGACCCAGTACTTC
>few|TRBV2|NA|TRBJ2-5
CASSVSRETQYF
TGTGCCAGCAGCGTCAGTCGGGAGACCCAGTACTTC
>NA|TRBV28|TRBD1|TRBJ1-2
CASSTGTANYGYTF
TGTGCCAGCAGTACCGGGACAGCTAACTATGGCTACACCTTC
>few|TRBV2|NA|TRBJ2-7
CASSPNGARYF
TGTGCCAGCAGCCCTAACGGAGCTCGGTACTTC
>NA|TRBV19|NA|TRBJ1-5
CARPLGGLTNGQPQHF
TGTGCCAGACCCCTGGGGGGGCTCACTAATGGTCAGCCCCAGCATTTT
>NA|TRBV5-1|NA|TRBJ2-3
CASSLAGAGGTDTQYF
TGCGCCAGCAGCTTGGCCGGGGCAGGGGGCACAGATACGCAGTATTTT
>once|TRBV7-2|TRBD1|TRBJ1-2
CASSTGTGGADGYTF
TGTGCCAGCAGCACCGGGACAGGGGGCGCGGATGGCTACACCTTC
>NA|TRBV27|TRBD1|TRBJ1-2
CASSLSDRAYGYTF
TGTGCCAGCAGTTTATCAGACAGGGCCTATGGCTACACCTTC
>NA|TRBV28|TRBD1|TRBJ1-1
CASSSGTVGNTEAFF
TGTGCCAGCAGTTCGGGGACAGTCGGGAACACTGAAGCTTTCTTT